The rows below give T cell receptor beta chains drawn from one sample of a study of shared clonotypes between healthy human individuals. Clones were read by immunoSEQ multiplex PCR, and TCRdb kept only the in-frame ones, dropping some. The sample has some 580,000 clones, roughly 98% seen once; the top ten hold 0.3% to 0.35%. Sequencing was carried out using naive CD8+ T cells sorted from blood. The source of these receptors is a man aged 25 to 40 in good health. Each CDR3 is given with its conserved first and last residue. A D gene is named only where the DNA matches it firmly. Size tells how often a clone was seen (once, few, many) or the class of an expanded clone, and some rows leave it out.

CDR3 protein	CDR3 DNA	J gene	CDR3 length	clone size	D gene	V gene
CASSSRRGQSDTQYF	TGCGCCAGCAGCTCTCGCAGGGGGCAATCAGATACGCAGTATTTT	TRBJ2-3	15	.	TRBD1	TRBV5-1
CASSTGTGAYEQYF	TGTGCCAGCAGCACCGGGACAGGGGCCTACGAGCAGTACTTC	TRBJ2-7	14	.	TRBD1	TRBV27
CSVEGNPSPSLSYNEQFF	TGCAGCGTTGAAGGTAACCCCTCTCCTAGTCTGTCTTACAATGAGCAGTTCTTC	TRBJ2-1	18	.	.	TRBV29-1
CSARDFTEAFF	TGCAGTGCTAGAGATTTTACTGAAGCTTTCTTT	TRBJ1-1	11	.	.	TRBV20-1
CASSFVGDTQYF	TGTGCCAGCAGCTTTGTAGGGGATACGCAGTATTTT	TRBJ2-3	12	.	.	TRBV7-2
CASSIGPRQGAGEQYF	TGTGCCAGTAGTATAGGCCCTCGCCAGGGGGCGGGCGAGCAGTACTTC	TRBJ2-7	16	.	TRBD1	TRBV19
CASSLDGGSNTGELFF	TGTGCCAGCAGCTTAGACGGCGGATCAAACACCGGGGAGCTGTTTTTT	TRBJ2-2	16	.	.	TRBV7-8
CSVEKTGSREGSYEQYF	TGCAGCGTTGAAAAGACCGGGTCCCGGGAGGGGTCCTACGAGCAGTACTTC	TRBJ2-7	17	once	TRBD2	TRBV29-1
CASSPDQGTNEKLFF	TGTGCCAGCAGCCCCGACCAGGGGACTAATGAAAAACTGTTTTTT	TRBJ1-4	15	once	.	TRBV7-9
CASSPQPGTYQETQYF	TGTGCCAGCAGCCCCCAACCCGGGACCTACCAAGAGACCCAGTACTTC	TRBJ2-5	16	.	.	TRBV7-8
CASSQELAGGLYEQYF	TGCGCCAGCAGCCAGGAACTAGCGGGAGGACTATACGAGCAGTACTTC	TRBJ2-7	16	.	TRBD2	TRBV4-1
CASSEIPGTGGEQYF	TGTGCCAGCAGTGAAATACCTGGGACAGGAGGCGAGCAGTACTTC	TRBJ2-7	15	once	TRBD1	TRBV6-1
CASSLGGAEQYF	TGTGCCAGCAGCTTGGGAGGGGCCGAGCAGTACTTC	TRBJ2-7	12	.	TRBD2	TRBV7-3
CASSPPGQNNQPQHF	TGTGCCAGCAGCCCCCCGGGACAGAACAATCAGCCCCAGCATTTT	TRBJ1-5	15	.	TRBD1	TRBV7-9
CASSPTTSSYEQYF	TGTGCCAGCTCACCTACGACAAGCTCCTACGAGCAGTACTTC	TRBJ2-7	14	.	.	TRBV18
CASSLGTGEQYF	TGTGCCAGCAGCTTAGGGACAGGCGAGCAGTACTTC	TRBJ2-7	12	.	TRBD1	TRBV7-9
CASRESSYNEQFF	TGCGCCAGCCGGGAAAGCTCCTACAATGAGCAGTTCTTC	TRBJ2-1	13	.	.	TRBV5-1